Below, one TCR beta chain is given with its context. The entry originates in a study of shared clonotypes between healthy human individuals. The deep-level immunoSEQ assay was used. Several immunoSEQ plates held equal portions of the genomic DNA taken from each subset. The repertoire was sequenced with immunoSEQ multiplex PCR; TCRdb's copy has only in-frame clones and lacks some. This table holds 550,000 to 750,000 clones, roughly 94% found once. The naive CD8 population came from CD45RO-negative cells selected for CCR7, without terminally differentiated effector memory CD45RA+ cells. This clonotype was sampled from a young man in good health. Sequencing was carried out using naive CD8+ T cells sorted from blood.

CDR3 amino acids: CASSRSGTYEQYF. CDR3 coding DNA: TGTGCCAGCAGTCGGAGCGGGACCTACGAGCAGTACTTC. The rearrangement joins TRBV27 to TRBJ2-7; 7 nucleotides match TRBD2. The CDR3 runs 13 residues. Germline V lookup: CDR1 MNHEY, CDR2 SMNVEV (reference sequence). The V segment lost 5 bases and the J segment 2 bases; nucleotides outside the gene matches: 3.